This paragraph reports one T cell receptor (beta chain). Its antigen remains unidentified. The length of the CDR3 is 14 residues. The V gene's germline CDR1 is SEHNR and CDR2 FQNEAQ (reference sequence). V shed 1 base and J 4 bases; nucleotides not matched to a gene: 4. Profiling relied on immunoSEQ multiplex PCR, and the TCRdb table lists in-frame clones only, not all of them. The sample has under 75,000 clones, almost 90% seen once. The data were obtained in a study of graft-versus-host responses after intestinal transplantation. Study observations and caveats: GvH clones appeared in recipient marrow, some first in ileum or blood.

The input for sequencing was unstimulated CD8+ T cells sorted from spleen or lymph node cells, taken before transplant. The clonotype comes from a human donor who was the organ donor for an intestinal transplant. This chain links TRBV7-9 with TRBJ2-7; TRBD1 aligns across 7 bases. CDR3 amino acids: CASSLGDSFYEQYV. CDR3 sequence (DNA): TGTGCCAGCAGCTTAGGGGACAGTTTTTACGAGCAGTACGTC.